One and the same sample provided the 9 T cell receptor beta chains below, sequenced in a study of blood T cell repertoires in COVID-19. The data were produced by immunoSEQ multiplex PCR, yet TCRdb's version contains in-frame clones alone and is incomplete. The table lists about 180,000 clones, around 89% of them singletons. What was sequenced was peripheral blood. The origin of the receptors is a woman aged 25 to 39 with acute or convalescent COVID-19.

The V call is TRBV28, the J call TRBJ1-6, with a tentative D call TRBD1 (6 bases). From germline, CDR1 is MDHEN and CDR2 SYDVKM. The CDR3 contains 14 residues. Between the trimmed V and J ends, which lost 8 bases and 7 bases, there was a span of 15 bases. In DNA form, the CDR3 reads TGTGCCAGCGGGAAGGGGAGGGGGAATTCACCCCTCCACTTT. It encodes CASGKGRGNSPLHF.

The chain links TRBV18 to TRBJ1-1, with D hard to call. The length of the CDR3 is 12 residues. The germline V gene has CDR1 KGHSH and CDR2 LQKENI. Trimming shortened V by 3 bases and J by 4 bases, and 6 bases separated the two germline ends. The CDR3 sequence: CASSPRATEAFF. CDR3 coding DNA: TGTGCCAGCTCACCTCGAGCCACTGAAGCTTTCTTT.

The CDR3 sequence: CSASGPGTGTKNEQFF. As DNA, the CDR3 is TGCAGTGCTAGTGGGCCAGGGACCGGGACTAAAAATGAGCAGTTCTTC. This chain uses TRBV20-1 with TRBJ2-1; 7 nucleotides align to TRBD2. V lost 3 bases, J lost 7 bases, and 15 bases stayed unmatched. Germline-derived CDR1 and CDR2 are DFQATT and SNEGSKA (reference sequence). The CDR3 loop spans 16 amino acids.

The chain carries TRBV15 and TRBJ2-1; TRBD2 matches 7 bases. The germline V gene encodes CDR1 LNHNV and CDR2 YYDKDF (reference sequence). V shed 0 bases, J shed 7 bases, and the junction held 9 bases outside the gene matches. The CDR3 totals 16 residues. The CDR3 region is CATSRDKGRESNEQFF. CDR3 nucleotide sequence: TGTGCCACCAGCAGAGATAAAGGGCGGGAGTCTAATGAGCAGTTCTTC.

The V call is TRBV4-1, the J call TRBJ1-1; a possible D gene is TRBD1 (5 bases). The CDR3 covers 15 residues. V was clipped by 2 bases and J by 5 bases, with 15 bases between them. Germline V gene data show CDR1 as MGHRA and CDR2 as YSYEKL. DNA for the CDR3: TGCGCCAGCAGCCAATTCGGCCAGGGAAGGACTGAAGCTTTCTTT. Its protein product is CASSQFGQGRTEAFF.

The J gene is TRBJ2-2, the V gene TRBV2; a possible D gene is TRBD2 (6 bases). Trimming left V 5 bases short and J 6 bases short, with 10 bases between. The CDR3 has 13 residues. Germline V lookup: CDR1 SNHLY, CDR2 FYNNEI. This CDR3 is CASSWEAPGELFF. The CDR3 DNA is TGTGCCAGCAGTTGGGAGGCCCCCGGGGAGCTGTTTTTT.

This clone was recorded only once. DNA for the CDR3: TGTGCCAGCAGCTTATATTTCGGGAGCAATCAGCCCCAGCATTTT. This gives the protein CASSLYFGSNQPQHF. The genes are TRBV11-2 and TRBJ1-5, with D unclear. V was shortened by 2 bases and J by 1 base, with 9 bases between the two germline ends. The CDR3 is 15 amino acids. Germline assignment: CDR1 SGHAT and CDR2 FQNNGV.

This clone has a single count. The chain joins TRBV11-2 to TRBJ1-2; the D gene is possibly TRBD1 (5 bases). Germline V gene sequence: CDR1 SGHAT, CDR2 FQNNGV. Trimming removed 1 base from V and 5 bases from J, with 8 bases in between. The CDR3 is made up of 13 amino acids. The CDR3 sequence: CASSLGDFYGYTF. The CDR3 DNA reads TGTGCCAGCAGCTTAGGGGACTTTTATGGCTACACCTTC.

CDR3 DNA sequence: TGTGCCAGCAGCTTGTACGGAGGGTGGGGACCCCAGCATTTT. Its translation is CASSLYGGWGPQHF. The V gene is TRBV5-6, the J gene TRBJ1-5; D ambiguous. V was shortened by 1 base and J by 10 bases, with 15 bases between the two germline ends. CDR3 length: 14 amino acids. Germline V gives CDR1 SGHDT, CDR2 YYEEEE. The complete variable domain, with remaining parts taken from reference TRBV5-6 and TRBJ1-5, reads DAGVTQSPTHLIKTRGQQVTLRCSPKSGHDTVSWYQQALGQGPQFIFQYYEEEERQRGNFPDRFSGHQFPNYSSELNVNALLLGDSALYLCASSLYGGWGPQHFGDGTRLSIL.